This T cell receptor beta chain was retrieved from a study of patients and donors after allogeneic stem cell transplantation. TCRdb redid the calling of the RT-PCR reads with MiXCR, one entry per CDR3 protein. The repertoire includes 200,000 to 250,000 distinct CDR3 sequences, around 14% of them detected once, and approximately 10% sits in the top ten. This CDR3 has 13 residues. Trimming removed 6 bases from V and 5 bases from J; junction bases left unmatched: 9. Looked up from germline, CDR1 is DFQATT and CDR2 is SNEGSKA (reference sequence). The rearrangement joins TRBV20-1 to TRBJ2-5; 7 nucleotides match TRBD2. Sequencing was performed on blood, either unsorted or a sorted T cell fraction (not recorded which). This clonotype was obtained from a human donor who was either an allogeneic HSCT recipient or a stem cell or donor lymphocyte infusion donor (not recorded which). It is not recorded whose cells these are; they may come from a transplant donor. The CDR3 DNA reads TGCAGTGCCTTACCCGGGGGAGGGGAGACCCAGTACTTC. It encodes CSALPGGGETQYF.